Listed here are 6 T cell receptor beta chains from one sample, sequenced in a study of CXCR3-negative and CXCR3-positive naive CD8 T cells. Findings and limits, study-wide: TRB CDR3 hydrophobicity was greater in CXCR3-positive naive cells than in CXCR3-negative naive cells.

The authors prepared UMI-labeled TRB cDNA libraries by 5' RACE. One entry per CDR3 protein, without DNA, is what TCRdb gives after re-calling the 5' RACE reads. Reported are about 57,000 distinct CDR3 sequences; the ten largest clones contain 0.5% to 0.6%. The antigens for these receptors are not known. The specimen sequenced was naive CXCR3+ CD8+ T cells from blood. Subset of the sample: CD45RO-CCR7+CD27+CD95- naive CD8+ T cells expressing CXCR3 (TNR3+). The receptors were sampled from a human donor in good health. Some clones in this sample may be carry-over from other donors' samples.

The genes are TRBV4-3 and TRBJ1-5; TCRdb lists TRBD1, though no DNA is available to test this call. The germline V gene encodes CDR1 LGHNA and CDR2 YSLEER. This CDR3 has 16 residues. This CDR3 is CASSQDQGTGNQPQHF.

The chain couples TRBV4-1 to TRBJ1-1. In germline, CDR1 is MGHRA, CDR2 YSYEKL. The CDR3 is made up of 13 amino acids. This chain's CDR3 is CASSQDRGTEAFF.

The chain links TRBV5-4 to TRBJ2-2; TCRdb picks TRBD1, but there is no DNA to check that call. CDR3 size: 15 residues. Germline-derived CDR1 and CDR2 are SGHNT and YYREEE (reference sequence). CDR3 loop: CASTTWDGYTGELFF.

V usage is TRBV12-3 or TRBV12-4 and J usage is TRBJ2-1; TCRdb designates TRBD1, a call that cannot be tested without DNA. CDR3 length: 12 amino acids. The CDR3 loop reads CASSPHPGEQFF.

The chain joins TRBV14 to TRBJ2-7; TCRdb picks TRBD2, but there is no DNA to check that call. This CDR3 is built from 15 residues. Germline V gene lookup returns CDR1 SGHDN and CDR2 FVKESK. The CDR3 loop is CASSPSRLGNYEQYF.

V is TRBV19 and J is TRBJ1-3; the D call from TCRdb, TRBD1, cannot be confirmed without DNA. CDR1 and CDR2 from the germline V gene are LNHDA and SQIVND (reference sequence). This CDR3 has 16 residues. CDR3 sequence reads: CASSTSPDISGNTIYF.